The clone carrying this T cell receptor beta chain was counted between two and nine times. This specimen comes from a study of blood T cells in healthy people across ages. At the level of the study: When template switching was applied, about one barcoded beta molecule was captured per two T cells.

Sample-barcoded 5' priming and a J-beta primer mix drove a second PCR of about 6 to 12 cycles. The yield of each sample was at least 2.5 million CDR3-containing paired-end reads. Each CDR3 protein is one row after TCRdb ran MiXCR on the 5' RACE reads. The sample includes about 720,000 distinct CDR3 sequences, 20% to 25% of them seen just once. The V gene end was trimmed by 1 base and the J gene end by 7 bases; junction bases not matched to a gene: 4. CDR3 length: 14 residues. The V gene's germline CDR1 is SGHVS and CDR2 FNYEAQ. The same sample was also studied in work on T cells of mothers and their children.

The chain employs TRBV7-6 and TRBJ2-1; 7 bases align to TRBD2. This sequence originates from a boy aged 5-17 years in good health. Material: blood. The CDR3 sequence is CASSLVRGVNEQFF. In DNA form, the CDR3 reads TGTGCCAGCAGCTTAGTTCGGGGGGTTAATGAGCAGTTCTTC.